A selection of T cell receptor beta chains follows, all from one sample in a study of T cell responses to AZD1222 COVID-19 vaccine. Produced via immunoSEQ multiplex PCR; TCRdb's table is partial and in-frame only. The sample shows around 99,000 clones, 85% to 95% of them seen only once. The specimen comprised peripheral blood, sampled 28 days after the second AZD1222 dose. These receptors were collected from an adult who received the AZD1222 COVID-19 vaccine. CDR3s include the opening cysteine and the closing phenylalanine or tryptophan. D genes are given only for firm matches. A row's size may be missing; if present it is once, few, many or a size class.

TRBD1	TRBV10-3	TRBJ1-2	.	CAIRTDRGPYGYTF	TGTGCCATTAGAACGGACAGGGGTCCCTATGGCTACACCTTC
TRBD2	TRBV9	TRBJ2-3	.	CASGGDGTTSDTQYF	TGTGCCAGCGGCGGTGACGGGACTACGTCAGATACGCAGTATTTT
.	TRBV5-5	TRBJ1-4	.	CASSLSWQGRDEKLFF	TGTGCCAGCAGCTTGTCGTGGCAGGGGAGAGATGAAAAACTGTTTTTT
.	TRBV6-4	TRBJ1-6	.	CASSDQGGNSPLHF	TGTGCCAGCAGTGACCAGGGAGGTAATTCACCCCTCCACTTT
.	TRBV4-1	TRBJ2-1	.	CASSLAPVSYNEQFF	TGCGCCAGCAGCCTCGCGCCCGTAAGTTACAATGAGCAGTTCTTC
.	TRBV30	TRBJ2-2	once	CAWTGSYANTGELFF	TGTGCCTGGACAGGATCGTATGCGAACACCGGGGAGCTGTTTTTT
.	TRBV7-9	TRBJ2-1	.	CASSLGASYNEQFF	TGTGCCAGCAGCTTAGGGGCATCCTACAATGAGCAGTTCTTC
TRBD1	TRBV6-6	TRBJ1-1	.	CASSYQGGKGNTEAFF	TGTGCCAGCAGTTACCAAGGGGGCAAGGGGAACACTGAAGCTTTCTTT
TRBD1	TRBV5-1	TRBJ1-6	.	CASSSGQVINSPLHF	TGCGCCAGCAGCTCGGGACAGGTCATTAATTCACCCCTCCACTTT
.	TRBV19	TRBJ1-1	.	CASSSPYRVVNTEAFF	TGTGCCAGTAGTAGCCCTTACAGGGTAGTAAACACTGAAGCTTTCTTT
.	TRBV10-1	TRBJ2-5	.	CASSESTGEGLQETQYF	TGCGCCAGCAGTGAGTCGACGGGGGAAGGGTTACAAGAGACCCAGTACTTC
TRBD2	TRBV28	TRBJ2-7	.	CASTLGGGSIYEQYF	TGTGCCAGCACCTTGGGGGGGGGTTCGATTTACGAGCAGTACTTC
.	TRBV5-1	TRBJ1-5	.	CASSSGEVGGQPQHF	TGCGCCAGCAGCTCCGGGGAGGTTGGGGGTCAGCCCCAGCATTTT
TRBD2	TRBV6-6	TRBJ2-4	.	CASSLAGGPYGNIQYF	TGTGCCAGCAGCCTTGCGGGAGGGCCCTACGGGAACATTCAGTACTTC
.	TRBV30	TRBJ1-2	medium-sized	CAWSLKTANYGYTF	TGTGCCTGGAGTTTAAAAACAGCCAACTATGGCTACACCTTC
.	TRBV12-3/TRBV12-4	TRBJ2-7	.	CANRDNGYEQYF	TGTGCCAACAGGGATAACGGTTACGAGCAGTACTTC
TRBD1	TRBV6-1	TRBJ2-7	.	CASSDPSSQGGYEQYF	TGTGCCAGCAGTGACCCAAGCTCACAGGGGGGCTACGAGCAGTACTTC
.	TRBV10-3	TRBJ1-6	.	CAISDGVSYNSPLHF	TGTGCCATCAGTGACGGGGTGTCCTATAATTCACCCCTCCACTTT
.	TRBV19	TRBJ1-2	.	CASSPATATDYGYTF	TGTGCCAGTAGTCCGGCCACGGCTACCGACTATGGCTACACCTTC
.	TRBV6-4	TRBJ2-2	.	CASSDGAETGELFF	TGTGCCAGCAGTGACGGAGCAGAAACCGGGGAGCTGTTTTTT
.	TRBV6-5	TRBJ1-2	.	CAGRVGINYGYTF	TGTGCCGGCAGGGTAGGGATTAACTATGGCTACACCTTC
.	TRBV19	TRBJ1-2	.	CASSIADGKNTF	TGTGCCAGTAGTATAGCCGACGGGAAAAACACCTTC
TRBD1	TRBV19	TRBJ1-2	.	CASTSWRTGGEPDYGYTF	TGTGCCAGTACCTCATGGAGGACAGGGGGAGAACCCGACTATGGCTACACCTTC
TRBD1	TRBV6-5	TRBJ1-1	.	CASGDRGRMNTEAFF	TGTGCCAGCGGGGACAGGGGGCGCATGAACACTGAAGCTTTCTTT
TRBD1	TRBV15	TRBJ1-3	.	CATSREGAVNTIYF	TGTGCCACCAGCAGGGAGGGGGCGGTTAACACCATATATTTT
.	TRBV11-2	TRBJ1-1	.	CASSLVKGWTEAFF	TGTGCCAGCAGCTTAGTTAAGGGGTGGACTGAAGCTTTCTTT
TRBD2	TRBV3-1/TRBV3-2	TRBJ2-1	.	CASAGGNEQFF	TGTGCCAGCGCGGGGGGGAATGAGCAGTTCTTC
TRBD1	TRBV10-2	TRBJ1-1	.	CASSESTGGNTEAFF	TGCGCCAGCAGTGAGTCGACAGGGGGCAACACTGAAGCTTTCTTT
.	TRBV9	TRBJ2-1	.	CASSVAAGLYNEQFF	TGTGCCAGCAGCGTAGCGGCGGGACTTTACAATGAGCAGTTCTTC
.	TRBV30	TRBJ1-1	.	CAWSDKKWGGTEAFF	TGTGCCTGGAGTGATAAGAAATGGGGAGGCACTGAAGCTTTCTTT
.	TRBV28	TRBJ1-1	.	CASSTLPIEAFF	TGTGCCAGCAGTACGTTGCCGATTGAAGCTTTCTTT
.	TRBV27	TRBJ1-2	once	CASSFFGGVGYTF	TGTGCCAGCAGTTTCTTTGGGGGTGTGGGCTACACCTTC
.	TRBV13	TRBJ2-3	medium-sized	CASSPRRINTDTQYF	TGTGCCAGCAGCCCCAGGAGGATCAACACAGATACGCAGTATTTT
.	TRBV3-1/TRBV3-2	TRBJ1-5	once	CASSHSDISNQPQHF	TGTGCCAGCAGCCATTCGGACATTAGCAATCAGCCCCAGCATTTT
.	TRBV11-2	TRBJ2-2	.	CASRGYTGELFF	TGTGCCAGCCGCGGCTACACCGGGGAGCTGTTTTTT